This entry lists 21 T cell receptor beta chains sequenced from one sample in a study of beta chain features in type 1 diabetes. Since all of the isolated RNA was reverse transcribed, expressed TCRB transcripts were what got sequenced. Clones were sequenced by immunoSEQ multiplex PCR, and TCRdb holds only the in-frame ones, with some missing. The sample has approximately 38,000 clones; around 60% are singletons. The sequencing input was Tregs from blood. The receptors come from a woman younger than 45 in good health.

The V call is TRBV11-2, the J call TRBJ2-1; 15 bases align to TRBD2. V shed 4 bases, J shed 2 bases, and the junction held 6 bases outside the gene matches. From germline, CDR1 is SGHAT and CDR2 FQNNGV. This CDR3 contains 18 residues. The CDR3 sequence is CASSSGLAGGGAYNEQFF. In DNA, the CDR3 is TGTGCCAGCAGCTCAGGACTAGCGGGAGGGGGGGCCTACAATGAGCAGTTCTTC. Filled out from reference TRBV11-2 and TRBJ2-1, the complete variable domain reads EAGVAQSPRYKIIEKRQSVAFWCNPISGHATLYWYQQILGQGPKLLIQFQNNGVVDDSQLPKDRFSAERLKGVDSTLKIQPAKLEDSAVYLCASSSGLAGGGAYNEQFFGPGTRLTVL.

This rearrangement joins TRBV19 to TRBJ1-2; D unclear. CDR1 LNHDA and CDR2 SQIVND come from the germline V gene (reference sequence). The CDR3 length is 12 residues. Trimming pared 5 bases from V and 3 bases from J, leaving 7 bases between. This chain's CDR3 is CASSRGYYGYTF. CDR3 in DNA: TGTGCCAGTAGTCGAGGGTACTATGGCTACACCTTC.

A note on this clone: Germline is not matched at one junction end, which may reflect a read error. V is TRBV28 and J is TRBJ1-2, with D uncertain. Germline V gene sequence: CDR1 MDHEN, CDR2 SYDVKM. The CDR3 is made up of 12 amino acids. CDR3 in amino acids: CASSLPLGGLIF. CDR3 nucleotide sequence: TGTGCCAGCAGTTTACCCCTAGGCGGACTAATCTTC.

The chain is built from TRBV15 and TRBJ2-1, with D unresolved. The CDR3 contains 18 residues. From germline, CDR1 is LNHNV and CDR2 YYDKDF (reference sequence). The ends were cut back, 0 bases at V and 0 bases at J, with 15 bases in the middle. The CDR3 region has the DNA TGTGCCACCAGCAGAGATCCAGTCAGAGGAAGCTCCTACAATGAGCAGTTCTTC. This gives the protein CATSRDPVRGSSYNEQFF. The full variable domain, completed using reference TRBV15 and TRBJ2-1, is DAMVIQNPRYQVTQFGKPVTLSCSQTLNHNVMYWYQQKSSQAPKLLFHYYDKDFNNEADTPDNFQSRRPNTSFCFLDIRSPGLGDTAMYLCATSRDPVRGSSYNEQFFGPGTRLTVL.

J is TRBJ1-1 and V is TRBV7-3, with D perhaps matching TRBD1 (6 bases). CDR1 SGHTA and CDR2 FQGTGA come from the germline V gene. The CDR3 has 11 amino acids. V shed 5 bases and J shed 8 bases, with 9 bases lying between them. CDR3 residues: CASSSGQEAFF. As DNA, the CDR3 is TGTGCCAGCAGCAGTGGACAGGAAGCTTTCTTT. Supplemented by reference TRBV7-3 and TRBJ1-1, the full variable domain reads GAGVSQTPSNKVTEKGKYVELRCDPISGHTALYWYRQSLGQGPEFLIYFQGTGAADDSGLPNDRFFAVRPEGSVSTLKIQRTERGDSAVYLCASSSGQEAFFGQGTRLTVV.

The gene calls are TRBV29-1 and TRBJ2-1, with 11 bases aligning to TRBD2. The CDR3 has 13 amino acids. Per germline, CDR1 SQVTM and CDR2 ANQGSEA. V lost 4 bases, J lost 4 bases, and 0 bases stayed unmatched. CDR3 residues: CSVGLAGYNEQFF. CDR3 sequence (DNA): TGCAGCGTTGGACTAGCGGGATACAATGAGCAGTTCTTC.

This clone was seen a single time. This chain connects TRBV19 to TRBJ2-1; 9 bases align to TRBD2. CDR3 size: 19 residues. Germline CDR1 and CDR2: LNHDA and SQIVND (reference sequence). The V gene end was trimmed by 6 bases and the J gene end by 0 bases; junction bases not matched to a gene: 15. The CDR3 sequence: CASRRRGTSTQSSYNEQFF. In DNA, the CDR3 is TGTGCCAGTAGGCGTAGGGGGACTAGCACTCAGAGCTCCTACAATGAGCAGTTCTTC. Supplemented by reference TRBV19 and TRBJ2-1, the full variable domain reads DGGITQSPKYLFRKEGQNVTLSCEQNLNHDAMYWYRQDPGQGLRLIYYSQIVNDFQKGDIAEGYSVSREKKESFPLTVTSAQKNPTAFYLCASRRRGTSTQSSYNEQFFGPGTRLTVL.

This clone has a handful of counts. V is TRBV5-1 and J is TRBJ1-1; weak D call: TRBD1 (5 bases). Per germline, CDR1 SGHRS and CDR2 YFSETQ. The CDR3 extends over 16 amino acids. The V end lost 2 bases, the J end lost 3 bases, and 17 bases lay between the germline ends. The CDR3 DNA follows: TGCGCCAGCAGCTTTCAAATCGGGGGAGGTGACACTGAAGCTTTCTTT. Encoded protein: CASSFQIGGGDTEAFF.

In DNA, the CDR3 is TGTGCCAGCACATCCATACCGGGAGTAGGAGAGACCCAGTACTTC. Translation: CASTSIPGVGETQYF. The chain couples TRBV11-2 to TRBJ2-5, with D possibly TRBD2 on 6 matching bases. CDR1 and CDR2 (germline): SGHAT, FQNNGV. There are 15 residues in the CDR3. Trimming cost V 7 bases and J 4 bases, with 19 bases left between them.

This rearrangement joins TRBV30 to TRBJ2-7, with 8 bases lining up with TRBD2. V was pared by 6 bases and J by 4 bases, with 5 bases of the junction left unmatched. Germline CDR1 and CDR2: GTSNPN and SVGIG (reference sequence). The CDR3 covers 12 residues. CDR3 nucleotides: TGTGCCTGTATTTTAGCGGGATACGAGCAGTACTTC. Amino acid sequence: CACILAGYEQYF.

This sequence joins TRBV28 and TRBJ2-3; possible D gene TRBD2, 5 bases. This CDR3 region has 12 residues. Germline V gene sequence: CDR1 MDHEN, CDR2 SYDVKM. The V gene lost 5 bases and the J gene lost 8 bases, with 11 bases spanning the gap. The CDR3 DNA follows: TGTGCCAGCAGTATCCTAGGAGGTACGCAGTATTTT. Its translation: CASSILGGTQYF.

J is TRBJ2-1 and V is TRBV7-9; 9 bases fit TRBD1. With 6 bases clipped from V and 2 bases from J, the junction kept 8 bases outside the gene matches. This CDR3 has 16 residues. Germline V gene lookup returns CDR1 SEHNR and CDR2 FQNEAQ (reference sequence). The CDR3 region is CASSHPGTGTYNEQFF. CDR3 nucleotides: TGTGCCAGCAGTCATCCCGGGACAGGGACCTACAATGAGCAGTTCTTC. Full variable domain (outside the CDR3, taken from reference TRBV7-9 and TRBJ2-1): DTGVSQNPRHKITKRGQNVTFRCDPISEHNRLYWYRQTLGQGPEFLTYFQNEAQLEKSRLLSDRFSAERPKGSFSTLEIQRTEQGDSAMYLCASSHPGTGTYNEQFFGPGTRLTVL.

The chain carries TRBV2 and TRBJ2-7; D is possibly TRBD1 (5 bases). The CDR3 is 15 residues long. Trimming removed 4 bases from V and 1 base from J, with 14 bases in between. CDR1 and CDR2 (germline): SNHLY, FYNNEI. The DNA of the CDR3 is TGTGCCAGCAGTGGAGGACAACGCGCGTCCTACGAGCAGTACTTC. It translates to CASSGGQRASYEQYF.

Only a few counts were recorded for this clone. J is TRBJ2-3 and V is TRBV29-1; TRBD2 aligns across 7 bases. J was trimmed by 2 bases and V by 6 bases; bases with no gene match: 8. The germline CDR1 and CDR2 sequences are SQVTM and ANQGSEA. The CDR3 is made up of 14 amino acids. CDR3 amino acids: CSVDGGGVTDTQYF. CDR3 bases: TGCAGCGTGGATGGTGGGGGGGTCACAGATACGCAGTATTTT.

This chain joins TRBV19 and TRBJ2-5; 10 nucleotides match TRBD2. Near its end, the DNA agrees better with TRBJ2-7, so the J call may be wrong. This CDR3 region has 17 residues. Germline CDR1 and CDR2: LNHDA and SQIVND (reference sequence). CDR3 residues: CASSRSGRALSSYEQYF. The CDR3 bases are TGTGCCAGTAGCCGCAGCGGGAGGGCCCTGAGCTCCTACGAGCAGTACTTC.

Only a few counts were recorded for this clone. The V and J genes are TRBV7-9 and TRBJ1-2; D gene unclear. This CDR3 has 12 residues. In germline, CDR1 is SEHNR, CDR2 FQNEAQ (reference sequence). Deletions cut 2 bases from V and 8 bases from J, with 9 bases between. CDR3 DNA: TGTGCCAGCAGCTTACTATACTTCGGCTACACCTTC. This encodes CASSLLYFGYTF. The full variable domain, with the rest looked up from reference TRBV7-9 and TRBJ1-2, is DTGVSQNPRHKITKRGQNVTFRCDPISEHNRLYWYRQTLGQGPEFLTYFQNEAQLEKSRLLSDRFSAERPKGSFSTLEIQRTEQGDSAMYLCASSLLYFGYTFGSGTRLTVV.

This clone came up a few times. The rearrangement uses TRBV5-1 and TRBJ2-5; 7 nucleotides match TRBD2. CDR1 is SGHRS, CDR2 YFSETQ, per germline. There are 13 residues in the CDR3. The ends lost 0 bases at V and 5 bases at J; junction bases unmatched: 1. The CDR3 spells CASSLGGSETQYF. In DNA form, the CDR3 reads TGCGCCAGCAGCTTGGGCGGGAGTGAGACCCAGTACTTC.

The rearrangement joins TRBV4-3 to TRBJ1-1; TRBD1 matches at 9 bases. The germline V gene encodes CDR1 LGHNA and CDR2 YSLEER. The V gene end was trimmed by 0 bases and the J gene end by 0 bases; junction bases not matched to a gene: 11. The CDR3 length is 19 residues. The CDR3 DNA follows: TGCGCCAGCAGCCAAGATATCGGACAGGGGACCATATTGAACACTGAAGCTTTCTTT. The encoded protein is CASSQDIGQGTILNTEAFF.

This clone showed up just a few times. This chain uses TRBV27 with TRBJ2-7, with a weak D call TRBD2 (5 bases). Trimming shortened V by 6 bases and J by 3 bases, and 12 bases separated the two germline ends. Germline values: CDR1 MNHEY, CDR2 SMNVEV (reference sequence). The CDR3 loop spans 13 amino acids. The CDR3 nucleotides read TGTGCCAGCAGACAAACTGCGGGCTACGAGCAGTACTTC. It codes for CASRQTAGYEQYF.

The CDR3 region is CASSLESGLGSYNEQFF. The CDR3 nucleotides read TGCGCCAGCAGCTTGGAATCGGGGTTGGGATCCTACAATGAGCAGTTCTTC. The chain links TRBV5-1 to TRBJ2-1; D possibly corresponds to TRBD2 (5 bases). The V and J ends lost 0 bases and 1 base respectively, with 14 bases between them. CDR1 SGHRS and CDR2 YFSETQ come from the germline V gene. CDR3 size: 17 residues. Drawing the rest from reference TRBV5-1 and TRBJ2-1, the complete variable domain is KAGVTQTPRYLIKTRGQQVTLSCSPISGHRSVSWYQQTPGQGLQFLFEYFSETQRNKGNFPGRFSGRQFSNSRSEMNVSTLELGDSALYLCASSLESGLGSYNEQFFGPGTRLTVL.

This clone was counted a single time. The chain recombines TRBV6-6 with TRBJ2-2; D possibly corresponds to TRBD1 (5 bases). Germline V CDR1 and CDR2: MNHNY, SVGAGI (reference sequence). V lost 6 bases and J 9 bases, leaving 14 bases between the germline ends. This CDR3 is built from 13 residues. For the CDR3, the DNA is TGTGCCAGCAGAAAGGGGTTCGACCGGGAGCTGTTTTTT. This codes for CASRKGFDRELFF.